These 29 T cell receptor beta chains share one sample of origin, sequenced in a study of cytomegalovirus exposure and HLA in healthy donors. Amplification used 60 Vbeta primers and 13 Jbeta primers. Generated by immunoSEQ multiplex PCR, the TCRdb table keeps only in-frame clones and is missing some. The sample shows about 150,000 clones, just under 80% of them seen only once. Sequencing was carried out using PBMCs. All receptors derive from a male donor in good health and CMV-seronegative.

The gene calls are TRBV4-1 and TRBJ1-6, with 9 bases fitting TRBD1. Germline V gives CDR1 MGHRA, CDR2 YSYEKL. V lost 4 bases and J lost 13; bases outside the gene matches: 8. The CDR3 has 14 residues. The CDR3 loop is CASSPGQGPPPLHF. The CDR3 bases are TGCGCCAGCAGCCCGGGACAGGGCCCACCGCCCCTCCACTTT.

The V and J genes are TRBV7-9 and TRBJ1-2, with D possibly matching TRBD1 (6 bases). The V gene's germline CDR1 is SEHNR and CDR2 FQNEAQ (reference sequence). This CDR3 region has 15 residues. V was pared by 5 bases and J by 6 bases, with 19 bases between. The DNA of the CDR3 is TGTGCCAGCAGCCCTAGGGGGTTTGGCAGGCATGGCTACACCTTC. Its protein product is CASSPRGFGRHGYTF.

Ten or more counts support this clone. This rearrangement joins TRBV2 to TRBJ2-7; TRBD1 aligns across 10 bases. With V trimmed by 4 bases and J by 0 bases, 9 bases remained unmatched. The CDR3 loop spans 17 amino acids. The germline V gene encodes CDR1 SNHLY and CDR2 FYNNEI. The CDR3 nucleotides are TGTGCCAGCAGTGTTCCTAGGACAGGGGGTTCCTCCTACGAGCAGTACTTC. Residues: CASSVPRTGGSSYEQYF.

V gene TRBV5-1 combines with J gene TRBJ2-7; 9 bases fit TRBD1. This CDR3 is 17 amino acids long. Germline loops: CDR1 SGHRS, CDR2 YFSETQ. After removal of 0 bases from V and 2 bases from J, the junction contained 9 bases not matched to a gene. The CDR3 coding sequence is TGCGCCAGCAGCTTGGTAACCCCCGGGACAGGGACCTACGAGCAGTACTTC. Protein: CASSLVTPGTGTYEQYF.

This clone came up a few times. This chain connects TRBV6-5 to TRBJ2-3; 9 bases align to TRBD1. Germline lookup yields CDR1 MNHEY and CDR2 SVGAGI. V shed 6 bases, J shed 6 bases, and the junction held 10 bases outside the gene matches. The CDR3 is made up of 15 amino acids. The CDR3 nucleotides are TGTGCCAGCAGCTTTGGGACAGGGAATAGCGATACGCAGTATTTT. Its translation is CASSFGTGNSDTQYF.

The chain joins TRBV27 to TRBJ2-1; perhaps TRBD2 as D (6 bases). CDR1 and CDR2 (germline): MNHEY, SMNVEV (reference sequence). Trimming removed 4 bases at V and 1 base at J, with 11 bases between. CDR3 length: 15 amino acids. CDR3 loop: CASSYSGTSYNEQFF. The CDR3 DNA reads TGTGCCAGCAGTTACAGTGGGACTTCCTACAATGAGCAGTTCTTC.

The chain links TRBV18 to TRBJ2-5; D gene unclear. Germline CDR1 is KGHSH and CDR2 is LQKENI. The length of the CDR3 is 13 residues. V shed 3 bases and J shed 0 bases, with 5 bases lying between them. CDR3 protein: CASSPYDQETQYF. The CDR3 nucleotides read TGTGCCAGCTCACCTTATGACCAAGAGACCCAGTACTTC.

The chain is built from TRBV25-1 and TRBJ2-7; weak D call: TRBD1 (5 bases). The CDR3 is made up of 14 amino acids. V shed 3 bases and J shed 5 bases, with 14 bases lying between them. Germline V lookup: CDR1 MGHDK, CDR2 SYGVNS. This CDR3 is CASSEGLTVDEQYF. The CDR3 DNA sequence: TGTGCCAGCAGTGAGGGATTGACAGTGGACGAGCAGTACTTC.

This clone was counted between two and nine times. V gene TRBV2 combines with J gene TRBJ1-2; D is undetermined. V lost 0 bases and J 1 base, leaving 9 bases between the germline ends. In germline, CDR1 is SNHLY, CDR2 FYNNEI. The CDR3 contains 15 residues. In nucleotides, the CDR3 is TGTGCCAGCAGTGAAGCGCTTCAGGTTAACTATGGCTACACCTTC. It encodes CASSEALQVNYGYTF.

V is TRBV5-5 and J is TRBJ2-5; 15 positions agree with TRBD2. In germline, CDR1 is SGHKS, CDR2 YYEKEE (reference sequence). This CDR3 has 16 amino acids. V dropped 4 bases and J dropped 4; count of bases not matched to a gene: 5. The CDR3 DNA follows: TGTGCCAGCAGCCCCGGACTAGCGGGGGGGTCAGAGACCCAGTACTTC. Its protein is CASSPGLAGGSETQYF.

V gene TRBV2 combines with J gene TRBJ1-1, with 7 bases aligning to TRBD1. Germline CDR1 and CDR2: SNHLY and FYNNEI. CDR3 size: 13 residues. With 4 bases clipped from V and 11 bases from J, the junction kept 10 bases outside the gene matches. CDR3 in amino acids: CASSGSDRVHAFF. As DNA, the CDR3 is TGTGCCAGCAGTGGTTCAGACAGGGTGCATGCTTTCTTT.

This clone is judged medium-sized. V usage is TRBV7-9 and J usage is TRBJ2-7, with D possibly matching TRBD1 (6 bases). V shed 4 bases and J shed 6 bases, with 25 bases lying between them. CDR3 length: 17 residues. Germline V gene data show CDR1 as SEHNR and CDR2 as FQNEAQ (reference sequence). The CDR3 bases are TGTGCCAGCAGCTCCAGTGGTGCGGGCAGGGGCTTAGGCGAGCAGTACTTC. Its protein is CASSSSGAGRGLGEQYF.

The gene calls are TRBV5-1 and TRBJ1-4; D unclear. Germline V gene lookup returns CDR1 SGHRS and CDR2 YFSETQ. Trimming took 4 bases from V and 3 from J, leaving 13 bases between them. The CDR3 has 15 amino acids. The CDR3 DNA is TGCGCCAGCAGCCCCGACACGGCGCCTAATGAAAAACTGTTTTTT. It is translated as CASSPDTAPNEKLFF.

The genes are TRBV5-1 and TRBJ2-1, with D hard to call. Looked up from germline, CDR1 is SGHRS and CDR2 is YFSETQ. The V end lost 0 bases, the J end lost 9 bases, and 10 bases lay between the germline ends. The CDR3 runs to 13 residues. The CDR3 DNA reads as TGCGCCAGCAGCTTGGAAGCCACAGTTGAGCAGTTCTTC. It specifies CASSLEATVEQFF.

V gene TRBV11-2 combines with J gene TRBJ2-7; TRBD1 might be the D (6 bases). The CDR3 is 13 amino acids. V was cut by 3 bases and J by 5 bases, with 11 bases left in between. The germline gives CDR1 SGHAT, CDR2 FQNNGV. CDR3 sequence: CASSFYRDHEQYF. CDR3 nucleotide sequence: TGTGCCAGCAGCTTTTACAGGGACCACGAGCAGTACTTC.

The chain combines TRBV21-1 with TRBJ1-3. TRBV21-1 is a pseudogene segment. CDR3 length: 16 amino acids. The CDR3 DNA is TGTGCCAGCAGCCCCTGGAGACCCCCTGGGGGAAACACCATATATTTT. Translation: CASSPWRPPGGNTIYF.

The chain employs TRBV6-5 and TRBJ2-3, with 9 positions matching TRBD1. Germline V lookup: CDR1 MNHEY, CDR2 SVGAGI. Trimming at V came to 5 bases and at J to 4 bases, leaving 7 bases not matched to a gene. CDR3 length equals 15 residues. The DNA for the CDR3 is TGTGCCAGCAGTCAACCGGGACAGGGCCCAGATACGCAGTATTTT. This translates into CASSQPGQGPDTQYF.

The rearrangement joins TRBV9 to TRBJ2-1; D possibly corresponds to TRBD1 (5 bases). Trimming left V 1 base short and J 5 bases short, with 13 bases between. Germline-derived CDR1 and CDR2 are SGDLS and YYNGEE. There are 15 residues in the CDR3. CDR3 nucleotide sequence: TGTGCCAGCAGCGTATCAGGGTCCGTCGACAATGAGCAGTTCTTC. This codes for CASSVSGSVDNEQFF.

The chain recombines TRBV4-3 with TRBJ1-1, with 10 nucleotides matching TRBD1. J was trimmed by 9 bases and V by 1 base; bases with no gene match: 8. The CDR3 sequence is 15 residues long. Germline V CDR1 and CDR2: LGHNA, YSLEER. Written as DNA, the CDR3 is TGCGCCAGCAGCCAAGCAAGACAGGGGGCGCAAAAAGCTTTCTTT. It yields the protein CASSQARQGAQKAFF.

V usage is TRBV30 and J usage is TRBJ2-5; TRBD2 matches 10 bases. The CDR3 spans 16 residues. The V gene's germline CDR1 is GTSNPN and CDR2 SVGIG (reference sequence). After removal of 2 bases from V and 2 bases from J, the junction contained 8 bases not matched to a gene. CDR3 residues: CAWSNELAGPQETQYF. The CDR3 coding sequence is TGTGCCTGGAGTAATGAACTAGCGGGACCTCAAGAGACCCAGTACTTC.

This rearrangement joins TRBV27 to TRBJ2-2, with a weak D call TRBD1 (5 bases). Trimming shortened V by 9 bases and J by 0 bases, and 14 bases separated the two germline ends. This CDR3 region has 15 residues. Germline V gene lookup returns CDR1 MNHEY and CDR2 SMNVEV (reference sequence). CDR3 sequence: CARLGVTSNTGELFF. The CDR3 DNA sequence: TGTGCCAGGTTAGGGGTTACTTCGAACACCGGGGAGCTGTTTTTT.

The chain combines TRBV30 with TRBJ1-5, with TRBD1 as a possible D gene (6 bases). Germline V gene data show CDR1 as GTSNPN and CDR2 as SVGIG (reference sequence). The V and J ends lost 3 bases and 7 bases respectively, with 13 bases between them. There are 13 residues in the CDR3. The DNA of the CDR3 is TGTGCCTGGAGGTCGCCAGGGGAACAGCCCCAGCATTTT. It specifies CAWRSPGEQPQHF.

V and J are TRBV19 and TRBJ1-2; 8 bases are shared with TRBD1. J lost 3 bases, V lost 7 bases, and 16 bases had no gene match. CDR3 size: 17 residues. Germline V lookup: CDR1 LNHDA, CDR2 SQIVND (reference sequence). The CDR3 DNA sequence: TGTGCCAGTAAATCGGGAACAGGGGGTTTGTCATACTATGGCTACACCTTC. It codes for CASKSGTGGLSYYGYTF. Supplemented by reference TRBV19 and TRBJ1-2, the full variable domain reads DGGITQSPKYLFRKEGQNVTLSCEQNLNHDAMYWYRQDPGQGLRLIYYSQIVNDFQKGDIAEGYSVSREKKESFPLTVTSAQKNPTAFYLCASKSGTGGLSYYGYTFGSGTRLTVV.

This chain connects TRBV2 to TRBJ2-3; TRBD2 might be the D (6 bases). Germline CDR1 SNHLY, CDR2 FYNNEI. CDR3 length: 14 residues. Deletions cut 10 bases from V and 3 bases from J, with 17 bases between. CDR3 amino acids: CATPRGGRTDTQYF. CDR3 DNA sequence: TGTGCCACCCCCCGGGGAGGTCGGACAGATACGCAGTATTTT.

A word on this clone: Compared with germline, one end of the junction differs, possibly owing to a read error. The rearrangement links TRBV7-7 to TRBJ2-5; 9 bases align to TRBD1. The CDR3 is made up of 16 amino acids. The germline V gene has CDR1 SSHAT and CDR2 FNYEAQ (reference sequence). In DNA, the CDR3 is TGTGCTAGCAGCTTAGCCGGACAGGGGCCCCAAGAGACCCAGTACTTC. This gives the protein CASSLAGQGPQETQYF.

This chain links TRBV10-2 with TRBJ1-2; D not certain. CDR1 is WSHSY, CDR2 SAAADI, per germline. The CDR3 runs 15 residues. V dropped 0 bases and J dropped 2 bases, with 10 bases sitting between them. As DNA, the CDR3 is TGCGCCAGCAGTGAGTCGAGAACGACAAACTATGGCTACACCTTC. Amino acid sequence: CASSESRTTNYGYTF.

The chain links TRBV27 to TRBJ1-1; TRBD1 matches 8 bases. Germline-derived CDR1 and CDR2 are MNHEY and SMNVEV (reference sequence). The CDR3 contains 18 residues. V was clipped by 0 bases and J by 1 base; unmatched bases: 10. The CDR3 DNA reads as TGTGCCAGCAGTTTATCGGCGGACAGGGCCCTGTGGAACACTGAAGCTTTCTTT. This sequence encodes CASSLSADRALWNTEAFF.

To note about this clone: An end of the junction does not agree with germline; a read error may underlie this. The rearrangement uses TRBV7-7 and TRBJ2-3, with D unresolved. Germline V gene data show CDR1 as SSHAT and CDR2 as FNYEAQ (reference sequence). The CDR3 runs to 14 residues. The DNA for the CDR3 is TGTGCTAGCAGCTCAACGACCCGAGGCGATACGCAGTATTTT. Its protein is CASSSTTRGDTQYF.

This sequence joins TRBV5-1 and TRBJ2-1; 8 bases agree with TRBD2. Germline V gene lookup returns CDR1 SGHRS and CDR2 YFSETQ. The CDR3 loop spans 16 amino acids. J lost 5 bases, V lost 0 bases, and 7 bases had no gene match. CDR3: CASSLGPGLGNNEQFF. As DNA, the CDR3 is TGCGCCAGCAGCTTGGGTCCGGGACTAGGGAACAATGAGCAGTTCTTC.